The sequence of this T cell receptor (beta chain) was determined in a study of blood T cells in healthy people across ages (dated by TCRdb to the mid-2010s). Concerning the study at large: Template switching captured roughly one uniquely barcoded TCR beta cDNA molecule per two T cells in model experiments. Using deep sequencing normalized with unique cDNA molecular identifiers, the study measured how TCR beta repertoire diversity changes with age. Four age groups were formed from the donors: young (average roughly 16 years), middle-aged (approximately 40), aged (under 70) and long-lived (around 80). To avoid experimental bias, donors of different ages were distributed randomly across sequencing lanes. Two additional independent replicas of 1 million unique cDNA reads from the same blood draw were analyzed for two donors (one aged 18 to 30 and one aged 80 or older). Broad study findings and their caveats: Since profiling was done on bulk unsorted PBMCs, naive and antigen-experienced compartments could not be conclusively compared. Compared with the aged group, more naive CD4+ T cells, fewer expanded clones and increased TCR diversity were shown by the long-lived group, suggesting age selection. There was a strong correlation between observed TCR beta diversity and the percentage of naive T cells measured by flow cytometry. Because donor CMV infection status was unknown, age-related changes in expanded clonotypes were potentially confounded. Observed TCR beta diversity per million T cells fell roughly linearly with age, and a significant reduction was already apparent by age around 40. Estimates of total diversity from one million sequenced T cells were regarded as lower bounds and underestimates.

Reading the germline V gene gives CDR1 LGHNA and CDR2 YSLEER. The CDR3 has 15 amino acids, counting both end residues. The only DNA kept is the CDR3, 45 bases in frame from the first base. Notes on this clonotype: Its antigen is not yet known. This CDR3 fails to terminate in the conserved phenylalanine or tryptophan, so it likely reflects a read error.

The donors were around 39 Caucasian individuals from Russia, aged about 6 to 95 years, who were systemically healthy. Each donor gave 8 to 10 milliliters of peripheral blood, drawn into EDTA-treated Vacutainer tubes. Ficoll-Paque density-gradient centrifugation was used to isolate PBMCs, with at least 6 million per sample. Total RNA, at least 6 micrograms per sample, was extracted from PBMCs with Trizol reagent. For every donor, flow cytometry on a PBMC aliquot measured the percentage of naive CD45RAhigh/CD27high T cells. Libraries came from 5' RACE. A second PCR of roughly 7 to 12 cycles was run with a J-beta primer mix and a sample-barcoded 5' primer. Each TCR beta cDNA molecule received a unique molecular identifier from a template-switch 5' adaptor carrying 12 random nucleotides. Each sample yielded at least 3 million CDR3-containing paired-end reads. The Mint cDNA synthesis kit, primed by a TRBC-specific oligonucleotide, was used to synthesize first-strand cDNA from all RNA. All cDNA was treated with uracil-DNA glycosylase and then went through a first 18-cycle PCR with the universal primers M1SS and BC2_uni_R. In the original analysis: For normalization, 1 million high-quality reads, each with a distinct molecular identifier, were randomly selected from each sample. Reads sharing molecular identifiers were discarded rather than binned into consensus sequences. MiTCR, with a Q25 quality threshold and the strictest error-elimination algorithm, was used for CDR3 identification, clonotype clustering and error correction. A nonparametric unseen species model using Euler transformation provided a lower-bound estimate of total TCR beta diversity. The public reads were run again by TCRdb, first through fastp at Q25 and then through MiXCR, and only productive beta chains were kept. Under each unique CDR3 protein, matching rows form one entry showing the most common genes and DNA. For this entry, the V and J calls and clone size follow TCRdb and not the study's own pipeline. The sample table holds some 1.8 million distinct CDR3 sequences, of which approximately 40% were seen once. Together, the top ten hold roughly 24% of the sample.

The sequencing sample was made of blood. The chain is made from TRBV4-3 and TRBJ2-5; TRBD1 is a possible D gene, resting on 6 matching bases. Near its end, the DNA agrees better with TRBJ2-7, so the J call may be wrong. The source of this sequence is a human donor in good health. The nucleotides are TGCGCCAGCAGCCAAGTCCTATTAGGGGGTAACGAGCAGTACTTA. It is translated as CASSQVLLGGNEQYL.